This TCR beta chain emerged from a study of neurological immune-mediated disorders (dated by TCRdb to between 2017 and 2020). For the study in its entirety: Using UMI-based sequencing, the study compared peripheral blood TCR-beta repertoires from patients with HTLV-I-associated myelopathy (HAM/TSP), patients with multiple sclerosis, and healthy controls. The 95 to 120 TCR-beta libraries covered PBMC samples along with longitudinal samples, technical triplicates, and paired sorted CD4+ and CD8+ T-cell subsets. The cohort included about 70 subjects: approximately 14 with HAM/TSP, around 34 with multiple sclerosis, and around 20 healthy controls. Overall results and qualifications from the work: No identical CDR3 amino acid sequences were found to be shared among expanded clones across subjects, suggesting that TCR-beta repertoires were private in all groups. TCR clonal expansion was greatest in HAM/TSP patients and smallest in MS patients, who ranked below even healthy controls.

The healthy controls were volunteers from blood banks in Maryland, USA. Libraries from unsorted PBMCs were made from 2 million PBMCs kept in RNAlater at -80 degrees C until RNA extraction. Peripheral blood was subjected to Ficoll-Hypaque density gradient centrifugation to isolate PBMCs, which were then cryopreserved in liquid nitrogen. cDNA was synthesized by template-switch 5'RACE using a primer with a 10-nucleotide random unique molecular identifier that tagged each TCR transcript. Every sequencing run yielded over 160 million TCR-beta sequences covering 15-18 subjects. The RNeasy kit was used for extraction of total RNA. The KAPA Real-time Library Amplification kit was used to amplify TCR-beta VDJ regions with primers for the TCR constant region and the 5'RACE anchor. A first PCR added sample indexes and Illumina adaptors, and a second PCR then raised library yield. After Ampure bead purification, the roughly 650 bp TCR product was size-selected on a 2% E-gel SizeSelection system. Before pooling, libraries had their quality checked on a Bioanalyzer, their concentration measured with Qubit, and their quantity determined with the Kapa Library Quantification kit. Paired-end 2 x 150 bp sequencing of the libraries was performed on an Illumina HiSeq 2500. To increase sequence diversity, about 23-32% phiX was spiked into each library pool. In the original analysis: The quality-filtered reads were processed with the UMI-based MiGEC pipeline, whose error correction step removed more than 75% of the raw TCR sequences. IMGT germline references were used for alignment of VDJ genes, and clonotypes were defined by a unique CDR3 amino acid sequence together with V-J genes. Clonal expansion, Shannon diversity, and CDR3 relatedness (CalcPairwiseDistances, ClusterSamples) were evaluated with VDJtools, and phylogenetic trees were built with CLCbio workbench. Expanded clones were defined as having at least 8 unique UMIs, based on coefficient-of-variation modelling across technical triplicates. TCRdb applied fastp at Q25 and MiXCR to the public reads, then kept only in-frame beta chains. Each CDR3 protein appears once, grouped with its most common genes and DNA. These V and J calls originate from TCRdb's pipeline instead of the authors' own analysis. In this sample the table shows roughly 76,000 distinct CDR3 sequences, 13% to 15% of which occur a single time. About 7% of the sample lies in the top ten.

This clonotype was seen a few times. This clone's antigen is unknown. Base qualities are missing; no much larger clone stands one base away. CDR1 and CDR2 (MNHEY, SVGAGI) derive from the germline V gene. From the cysteine up to the phenylalanine, the CDR3 has a length of 15 residues. This entry keeps only the CDR3 DNA: 45 bases, framed from base 1. V trim: 6 bases; J trim: 5 bases; unmatched bases: 9. This chain joins TRBV6-5 to TRBJ2-1; 8 bases in the junction line up with TRBD2. The receptor was derived from a woman in her forties or fifties in good health. The specimen was PBMCs. The DNA reads TGTGCCAGCAGGACGGGGGGGTTCGGGAACAATGAGCAGTTCTTC. This is translated as CASRTGGFGNNEQFF.